The present TCR beta chain was sequenced within a study of CD4 T cells in relation to SARS-CoV-2 and coronaviruses (dated by TCRdb to the early 2020s). About the full investigation: The ViraFEST assay cultured PBMCs with antigen for nine to eleven days, then sequenced TCR beta CDR3s to find antigen-specific clonal expansions. Samples from a few pre-COVID donors and the naive versus memory experiments were sequenced with the Adaptive Biotechnologies TCR-sequencing kit; other data were Illumina-based. An HIV-1 Nef peptide pool or a no-peptide culture served as the negative reference condition. A different TCR-beta assay, based on Illumina, was used to sequence expansion assays from other donors in the study. Shared crossreactive spike epitopes were mapped to their HLA restriction using patient-derived lymphoblastoid cell lines. At the level of individual TCR clonotypes, the study measured memory CD4+ T cell crossreactivity between SARS-CoV-2 spike protein and common cold coronavirus spike proteins.

What the work shows at the level of the full study, not this receptor alone: Roughly 65% of donors had memory CD4+ clonotypes that crossrecognized SARS-CoV-2 and at least one common cold coronavirus spike. Crossreactive clones showed significantly weaker SARS-CoV-2-driven expansion than monoreactive clones, consistent with antigenic imprinting. Small numbers of patients and of tested TCRs limited the study. Because the crossreactivity analysis focused on spike protein, crossreactivity against other viral proteins was not assessed. Pre-pandemic and post-infection samples were not both contributed by any donor, so tracing of the source of pre-existing responses was limited.

Details on this clone: The target of this receptor is not known. Base-call qualities are not available, and no considerably larger clone is one nucleotide away.

The library was prepared using the immunoSEQ multiplex PCR assay. The study's own analysis went as follows. During preprocessing, nonproductive sequences were removed, along with CDR3s that did not begin with C, did not end with F or W, or were shorter than 7 amino acids. Antigen-specific clonotypes were called with the MANAFEST web app on the basis of expansion relative to the reference and to other culture wells. A clone counted as positive if significantly expanded in 2 of 3 replicate wells versus the reference culture at FDR below 0.05. For a clone to be considered positive, significant expansion relative to all other tandem wells and an odds ratio above 5 were also required. CDR3 homology was quantified as pairwise Levenshtein distance, calculated with the stringdist R package after three terminal residues were trimmed from each end. TCRdb provides this immuneACCESS table in a form limited to in-frame rearrangements. Some clones are lacking; in checked studies, under half of them reflect an unresolved V gene, and why the rest are absent is not known. V, J and clone size reflect that table, while D and trimming were determined from the DNA. The sample records roughly 18,000 clones, around three quarters of which are singletons. Roughly a quarter of the sample is in the top ten clones.

CDR1 is given as LGHDT and CDR2 as YNNKEL, both from the germline V gene (reference sequence). V sheds 0 bases and J sheds 4 bases, leaving 3 bases between their ends. The CDR3 goes from the cysteine to the phenylalanine over 13 residues. Only the CDR3 DNA is retained, 39 bases long and in frame from the first base. CD4+ T cells from unexposed donors were collected before the COVID-19 pandemic (2011-2018). Following 10 days of culture, the EasySep CD4+ T cell isolation kit was used to isolate CD4+ T cells. As cell numbers permitted, CD4+ T cells from unexposed donors were tested for reactivity to SARS-CoV-2 S and N and to four common cold coronavirus spike pools. Each well held 1.5 million to 2.5 million PBMCs cultured in IMDM containing roughly 5% human AB serum and around 10 IU/ml IL-2. Half of the culture medium was replaced with fresh IL-2-containing medium on days 3 and 7. Triplicate replicate wells were generally used for each peptide culture condition. The leukapheresis product used for the unexposed donors was purchased from a commercial source. Ficoll-Paque PLUS gradient centrifugation was used to isolate PBMCs from either whole blood or leukapheresis product. The PBMCs went either fresh into the expansion assay or into cryopreservation at -140 degrees C. The QIAamp Micro DNA Kit was used to extract genomic DNA from the CD4+ T cells.

Rearrangement joined TRBV3-1 (or the pseudogene TRBV3-2) to TRBJ1-4, with no confident D gene call. The sequence derives from a human donor in good health. The sequenced material came from CD4+ T cells from PBMCs, cultured in vitro. DNA sequence: TGTGCCAGCAGCCAAGAAGGTAATGAAAAACTGTTTTTT. This sequence encodes CASSQEGNEKLFF.